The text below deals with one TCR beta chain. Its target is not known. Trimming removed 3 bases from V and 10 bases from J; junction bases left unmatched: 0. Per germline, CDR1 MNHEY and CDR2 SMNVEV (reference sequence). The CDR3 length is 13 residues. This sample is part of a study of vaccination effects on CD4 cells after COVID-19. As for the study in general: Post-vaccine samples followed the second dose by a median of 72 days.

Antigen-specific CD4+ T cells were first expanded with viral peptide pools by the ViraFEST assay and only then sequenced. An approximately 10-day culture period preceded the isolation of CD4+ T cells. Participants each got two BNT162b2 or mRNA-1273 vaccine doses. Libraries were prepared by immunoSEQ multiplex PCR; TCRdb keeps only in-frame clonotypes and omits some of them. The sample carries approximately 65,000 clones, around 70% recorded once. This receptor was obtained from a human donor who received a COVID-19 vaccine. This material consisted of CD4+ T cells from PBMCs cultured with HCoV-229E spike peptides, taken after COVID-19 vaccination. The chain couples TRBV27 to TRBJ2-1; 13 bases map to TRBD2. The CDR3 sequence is CASSLGLAGEQFF. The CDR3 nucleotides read TGTGCCAGCAGTTTGGGACTAGCGGGGGAGCAGTTCTTC.